What follows are 26 T cell receptor beta chains derived from one specimen sequenced in a study of blood T cells in healthy people across ages. Combining a sample-barcoded 5' primer with a J-beta primer mix, a second PCR ran for roughly 6 to 12 cycles. TCRdb processed the 5' RACE reads anew with MiXCR; each CDR3 protein has one entry. The sample has fewer than 1,000,000 distinct CDR3 sequences; around 45% are singletons. Material: blood. These receptor sequences come from a man older than 75 in good health.

CDR3 region: CASSPGQGEPYEQYF. In nucleotides, the CDR3 is TGCGCCAGCAGCCCCGGACAGGGAGAACCCTACGAGCAGTACTTC. This rearrangement joins TRBV5-1 to TRBJ2-7, with 8 bases aligning to TRBD1. Germline CDR1 SGHRS, CDR2 YFSETQ. The CDR3 length is 15 residues. The J segment lost 2 bases and the V segment lost 4 bases, leaving 8 bases of the junction unmatched. The full variable domain, in which reference TRBV5-1 and TRBJ2-7 provide the parts outside the CDR3, is KAGVTQTPRYLIKTRGQQVTLSCSPISGHRSVSWYQQTPGQGLQFLFEYFSETQRNKGNFPGRFSGRQFSNSRSEMNVSTLELGDSALYLCASSPGQGEPYEQYFGPGTRLTVT.

This clonotype was seen just once. CDR3 loop: CSAPEGQGGGYTF. As DNA, the CDR3 is TGCAGTGCTCCTGAAGGACAGGGAGGTGGCTACACCTTC. The rearrangement joins TRBV20-1 to TRBJ1-2; 8 nucleotides align to TRBD1. Germline V gene data show CDR1 as DFQATT and CDR2 as SNEGSKA (reference sequence). V shed 5 bases, J shed 7 bases, and the junction held 9 bases outside the gene matches. This CDR3 contains 13 residues.

CDR3 nucleotides: TGTGCCAGCAGTTTATCACGGGACAGCCAAGAGACCCAGTACTTC. This gives the protein CASSLSRDSQETQYF. The J gene is TRBJ2-5, the V gene TRBV28; 7 bases are shared with TRBD1. V trimming: 1 base; J trimming: 1 base; junction bases outside the gene matches: 3. Germline loops: CDR1 MDHEN, CDR2 SYDVKM. The CDR3 runs 15 residues.

The V and J genes are TRBV3-1 and TRBJ1-2; TRBD1 might be the D (5 bases). The germline V gene has CDR1 LGHDT and CDR2 YNNKEL (reference sequence). The V end was cut by 4 bases, the J end by 10 bases, with 16 bases between. This CDR3 contains 13 residues. The CDR3 sequence: CASSLTGPHAYTF. The CDR3 bases are TGTGCCAGCAGCCTCACGGGACCACATGCCTACACCTTC.

This clonotype showed up just once. The chain has TRBV2 and TRBJ1-1, with 7 nucleotides matching TRBD1. Germline CDR1 is SNHLY and CDR2 is FYNNEI. This CDR3 comprises 14 residues. The junction had 3 bases not matched to a gene; V was cut back by 4 bases and J by 1 base. CDR3 residues: CASSVTGPNTEAFF. The CDR3 DNA is TGTGCCAGCAGTGTGACAGGGCCGAACACTGAAGCTTTCTTT.

V gene TRBV27 combines with J gene TRBJ2-7, with D possibly being TRBD1 (6 bases). CDR1 MNHEY and CDR2 SMNVEV come from the germline V gene (reference sequence). The V gene lost 8 bases and the J gene lost 3 bases, with 17 bases spanning the gap. The CDR3 is 14 amino acids. DNA for the CDR3: TGTGCCAGCGGTCGGGACACCGGGTTCTACGAGCAGTACTTC. Translated, it gives CASGRDTGFYEQYF.

This clonotype was recorded many times. The chain links TRBV29-1 to TRBJ2-7, with TRBD1 matching 7 bases. CDR3 length: 13 amino acids. V was pared by 6 bases and J by 5 bases, with 10 bases of the junction left unmatched. Germline V gene data show CDR1 as SQVTM and CDR2 as ANQGSEA. The CDR3 is CSVLTGYSHEQYF. As DNA, the CDR3 is TGCAGCGTCCTGACAGGGTACTCTCACGAGCAGTACTTC.

This sequence joins TRBV27 and TRBJ1-4, with D possibly being TRBD1 (6 bases). V was trimmed by 3 bases and J by 11 bases, leaving 13 bases between them. The CDR3 is 13 amino acids. CDR1 and CDR2 from the germline V gene are MNHEY and SMNVEV (reference sequence). The CDR3 DNA reads TGTGCCAGCAGTTTCGCGCCAGGGGCTAAACTGTTTTTT. Translation gives CASSFAPGAKLFF.

V usage is TRBV3-1 and J usage is TRBJ2-7; D is perhaps TRBD2 (7 bases). CDR3 length equals 13 residues. Trimming took 4 bases from V and 7 from J, leaving 14 bases between them. Germline CDR1 reads LGHDT; CDR2 reads YNNKEL (reference sequence). DNA of the CDR3: TGTGCCAGCAGCCTACAGGGAGGGCGGGAGCAGTACTTC. Its translation is CASSLQGGREQYF.

The genes are TRBV10-3 and TRBJ1-2; D ambiguous. The CDR3 length is 13 residues. V was pared by 0 bases and J by 4 bases, with 6 bases between. Looked up from germline, CDR1 is ENHRY and CDR2 is SYGVKD. The CDR3 spells CAISESEGYGYTF. CDR3 DNA: TGTGCCATCAGTGAGTCAGAGGGCTATGGCTACACCTTC.

The chain combines TRBV5-1 with TRBJ2-1, with D possibly TRBD2 on 6 matching bases. V was trimmed by 5 bases and J by 1 base, leaving 16 bases between them. In germline, CDR1 is SGHRS, CDR2 YFSETQ. The CDR3 length is 16 residues. CDR3 bases: TGCGCCAGCAGAGTAATTAGCGGAGTTTCCTACAATGAGCAGTTCTTC. Residues: CASRVISGVSYNEQFF.

CDR3 nucleotide sequence: TGTGCCACCAGTGGGACACTAGCGGGACCTTCCTACAATGAGCAGTTCTTC. This translates into CATSGTLAGPSYNEQFF. This chain links TRBV24-1 with TRBJ2-1; 10 nucleotides align to TRBD2. In germline, CDR1 is KGHDR, CDR2 SFDVKD. V was pared by 5 bases and J by 1 base, with 7 bases of the junction left unmatched. The length of the CDR3 is 17 residues.

This clonotype was seen a handful of times. The V call is TRBV6-5, the J call TRBJ2-5; no clear D gene. The germline V and J ends were trimmed by 0 bases and 11 bases, with 13 bases remaining between them. The CDR3 totals 13 residues. Germline V lookup: CDR1 MNHEY, CDR2 SVGAGI. The DNA of the CDR3 is TGTGCCAGCAGTTACTCCCCGTCGGCCGTGCAGTACTTC. Protein sequence: CASSYSPSAVQYF.

This clonotype was detected many times. For the CDR3, the DNA is TGCGCCAGCAGCCTATCTAGCGGAACTAGCACAGATACGCAGTATTTT. It is translated as CASSLSSGTSTDTQYF. V usage is TRBV5-1 and J usage is TRBJ2-3; 7 bases are shared with TRBD2. V lost 4 bases to trimming and J lost 0 bases; unmatched junction nucleotides: 8. The CDR3 contains 16 residues. The germline V gene has CDR1 SGHRS and CDR2 YFSETQ.

This chain joins TRBV10-3 and TRBJ2-1; 11 bases match TRBD2. The trim removed 7 bases at V and 2 bases at J, leaving 4 bases unmatched. This CDR3 comprises 15 residues. Germline V lookup: CDR1 ENHRY, CDR2 SYGVKD. CDR3 nucleotides: TGTGCCATCACTAGACTAGCGGGGACCTACAATGAGCAGTTCTTC. Its translation: CAITRLAGTYNEQFF.

The CDR3 here is CSTLTSGYYNEQFF. The DNA of the CDR3 is TGCAGCACATTGACTAGCGGCTACTACAATGAGCAGTTCTTC. V and J are TRBV29-1 and TRBJ2-1, with 9 bases lining up with TRBD2. This CDR3 has 14 residues. J was trimmed by 3 bases and V by 8 bases; bases with no gene match: 8. Germline V gene sequence: CDR1 SQVTM, CDR2 ANQGSEA.

This clonotype was seen a handful of times. In nucleotides, the CDR3 is TGTGCCAGCAGCTCCCGCGGGGCTAGGGAAAACCAAGAGACCCAGTACTTC. This sequence encodes CASSSRGARENQETQYF. The chain couples TRBV7-9 to TRBJ2-5, with TRBD2 as a possible D gene (6 bases). Trimming left V 4 bases short and J 0 bases short, with 18 bases between. Germline V gene sequence: CDR1 SEHNR, CDR2 FQNEAQ (reference sequence). This CDR3 contains 17 residues.

The V call is TRBV5-1, the J call TRBJ2-4, with D perhaps matching TRBD1 or TRBD2 (6 bases each). V lost 5 bases, J lost 0 bases, and 15 bases lay in between. The CDR3 length is 16 residues. Germline CDR1 is SGHRS and CDR2 is YFSETQ. CDR3 coding DNA: TGCGCCAGCAGTCCGGATTCGGGGGCAGCCAAAAACATTCAGTACTTC. Its translation: CASSPDSGAAKNIQYF.

The rearrangement uses TRBV24-1 and TRBJ1-5; 7 nucleotides agree with TRBD1. V gave up 4 bases and J gave up 4 bases; unmatched junction bases: 6. This CDR3 spans 15 amino acids. Germline CDR1 KGHDR, CDR2 SFDVKD. The CDR3 region has the DNA TGTGCCACCAGTGAGTCCGGGACAGCTAATCAGCCCCAGCATTTT. Protein product: CATSESGTANQPQHF.

This clonotype was recorded a few times. This sequence joins TRBV20-1 and TRBJ2-1, with 7 nucleotides matching TRBD1. From germline, CDR1 is DFQATT and CDR2 SNEGSKA (reference sequence). V shed 4 bases and J 1 base; nucleotides not matched to a gene: 13. The CDR3 totals 17 residues. DNA of the CDR3: TGCAGTGCTATTTCCCGAGGGGGCACTAGGTCCTACAATGAGCAGTTCTTC. It translates to CSAISRGGTRSYNEQFF.

This clonotype was counted only a few times. The genes are TRBV7-6 and TRBJ2-7; D perhaps matches TRBD1 (5 bases). Trimming shortened V by 0 bases and J by 2 bases, and 14 bases separated the two germline ends. The length of the CDR3 is 16 residues. The germline V gene encodes CDR1 SGHVS and CDR2 FNYEAQ. CDR3 protein: CASSLAGDSPTYEQYF. The CDR3 nucleotides are TGTGCCAGCAGCTTAGCTGGTGACAGCCCAACCTACGAGCAGTACTTC.

Comment on this clonotype: A junction end diverges from the germline sequence, so it may reflect a read error. The chain carries TRBV7-9 and TRBJ1-2, with 10 bases that match TRBD1. Germline V CDR1 and CDR2: SEHNR, FQNEAQ (reference sequence). The CDR3 has 14 residues. The CDR3 DNA follows: TGTGCCAGCAGCAAGGGACAGGGGTACTATGGCCACACCTTC. Its protein product is CASSKGQGYYGHTF.

This clonotype was seen a single time. This chain links TRBV20-1 with TRBJ2-7, with TRBD2 identical over 13 bases. Germline V gene lookup returns CDR1 DFQATT and CDR2 SNEGSKA (reference sequence). The CDR3 is 15 amino acids. V was clipped by 5 bases and J by 5 bases; unmatched bases: 9. The CDR3 protein is CSALPGTSGTHEQYF. CDR3 coding DNA: TGCAGTGCTTTACCTGGGACTAGCGGGACCCACGAGCAGTACTTC.

The V and J genes are TRBV5-1 and TRBJ1-4; 11 positions agree with TRBD1. The CDR3 has 16 residues. The germline CDR1 and CDR2 sequences are SGHRS and YFSETQ. After removal of 3 bases from V and 7 bases from J, the junction contained 8 bases not matched to a gene. Written as DNA, the CDR3 is TGCGCCAGCAGCTCGAACCCCGGGACAGGGGGTGAAAAACTGTTTTTT. Encoded protein: CASSSNPGTGGEKLFF.

V and J are TRBV30 and TRBJ2-5; the D gene could be TRBD1 or TRBD2 (5 bases each). The germline V and J ends were trimmed by 0 bases and 5 bases, with 16 bases remaining between them. The germline gives CDR1 GTSNPN, CDR2 SVGIG (reference sequence). This CDR3 region has 15 residues. The CDR3 loop reads CAWSVIISGPETQYF. In nucleotides, the CDR3 is TGTGCCTGGAGTGTAATCATCTCGGGGCCGGAGACCCAGTACTTC.

This clonotype was counted once. The chain carries TRBV20-1 and TRBJ2-5, with D tentatively TRBD1 or TRBD2 (5 bases each). CDR3 length equals 18 residues. Germline assignment: CDR1 DFQATT and CDR2 SNEGSKA (reference sequence). V lost 2 bases and J 0 bases, leaving 22 bases between the germline ends. CDR3 region: CSARPIDPSGPNQETQYF. The CDR3 nucleotides read TGCAGTGCTAGACCCATAGACCCCTCGGGACCTAACCAAGAGACCCAGTACTTC.